The present T cell receptor beta chain was sequenced within a study of blood T cell repertoires in COVID-19. Study as a whole: Whether acute or convalescent, the COVID-19 samples came from the United States, Italy and Spain. PBMCs, B-cell-depleted T cells, or T cells were the source of the cDNA or gDNA that made up the material.

The CDR3 extends over 14 amino acids. Unmatched junction bases numbered 5, after V lost 7 bases and J lost 5 bases. CDR1 LNHDA and CDR2 SQIVND come from the germline V gene (reference sequence). Some clones are missing from TCRdb's copy, which holds only in-frame ones; the method was immunoSEQ multiplex PCR. Of under 150,000 clones in the sample, 70% to 90% were seen once. The chain combines TRBV19 with TRBJ1-6; 7 nucleotides agree with TRBD1. The sample comprised peripheral blood. This TCR derives from a woman aged 35 to 49 with active or convalescent COVID-19. The CDR3 is CASTRGRNNSPLHF. DNA of the CDR3: TGTGCCAGTACCAGGGGGAGAAATAATTCACCCCTCCACTTT.